The clone carrying this TCR beta chain was detected many times. Its antigen is as yet unknown. CDR3 length: 16 amino acids. Germline V CDR1 and CDR2: SEHNR, FQNEAQ (reference sequence). V gave up 4 bases and J gave up 5 bases; unmatched junction bases: 8. This sample is part of a study of beta chain features in type 1 diabetes. The isolated RNA, all of it, was reverse transcribed, so expressed TCRB transcripts were what got sequenced. Produced via immunoSEQ multiplex PCR; TCRdb's table is partial and in-frame only. The table lists fewer than 400,000 clones, roughly 9% of them singletons. Broader study findings: All four CD4+ subsets from Type 1 diabetes patients carried moderately but significantly shorter TCRB CDR3s. An over-representation of cells with high TCR expression could result from cDNA sequencing.

The collection from each donor was one heparinised blood draw averaging roughly 100 mL. This clonotype originated in a man under 40 with type 1 diabetes. Sequences were obtained from central memory CD4+ T cells from blood. The chain uses TRBV7-9 and TRBJ1-6, with 7 positions matching TRBD1. The CDR3 here is CASSSPGGSDNSPLHF. CDR3 bases: TGTGCCAGCAGCTCTCCAGGGGGGAGTGATAATTCACCCCTCCACTTT.